A single TCR beta chain is shown here with its context. Libraries were prepared by immunoSEQ multiplex PCR; TCRdb keeps only in-frame clonotypes and omits some of them. The sample lists approximately 100,000 clones, 70% to 90% occurring once. These data come from a study of OX40 agonist ivuxolimab in advanced cancers. After removal of 0 bases from V and 5 bases from J, the junction contained 18 bases not matched to a gene. In germline, CDR1 is SGHVS, CDR2 FNYEAQ. The CDR3 is made up of 21 amino acids. The chain combines TRBV7-6 with TRBJ2-7; 14 bases fit TRBD2. This specimen was CD4+ or CD8+ T cells sorted from blood, taken in a trial of the OX40 agonist ivuxolimab. The receptor's source is an adult with an advanced solid tumor such as melanoma, head and neck, liver or kidney cancer. CDR3 sequence reads: CASSLALTGTSGGPERNEQYF. The CDR3 nucleotides read TGTGCCAGCAGCTTAGCGCTAACTGGGACTAGCGGGGGCCCGGAGCGAAACGAGCAGTACTTC.